This entry lists 7 T cell receptor beta chains sequenced from one sample in a study of cytomegalovirus exposure and HLA in healthy donors. Use of 60 Vbeta and 13 Jbeta primers characterized the PCR. Only in-frame clones appear in the TCRdb table, and some are missing; sequencing was by immunoSEQ multiplex PCR. The repertoire holds some 150,000 clones, with roughly 9.6% as singletons. Sequences were obtained from PBMCs. Source of these receptors: a woman aged 40 to 49 in good health and CMV-seropositive.

The chain has TRBV4-1 and TRBJ2-2; 14 bases are a match to TRBD2. The length of the CDR3 is 17 residues. Germline V gene sequence: CDR1 MGHRA, CDR2 YSYEKL. The J segment lost 5 bases and the V segment lost 5 bases, leaving 7 bases of the junction unmatched. In DNA form, the CDR3 reads TGCGCCAGCAGCTCACGACTAGCGGGGGGGCGGACCGGGGAGCTGTTTTTT. Translated: CASSSRLAGGRTGELFF.

This clone turned up a few times. The chain combines TRBV7-9 with TRBJ1-4, with 7 bases that match TRBD1. V shed 8 bases and J 6 bases; nucleotides not matched to a gene: 0. CDR1 and CDR2 from the germline V gene are SEHNR and FQNEAQ (reference sequence). The CDR3 totals 11 residues. DNA for the CDR3: TGTGCCAGCCAGGGGGATGAAAAACTGTTTTTT. This sequence encodes CASQGDEKLFF.

This clone was seen a handful of times. V usage is TRBV4-2 and J usage is TRBJ2-1; 10 bases agree with TRBD2. The CDR3 spans 15 residues. Germline CDR1 and CDR2: LGHNA and YNFKEQ. J was trimmed by 8 bases and V by 0 bases; bases with no gene match: 4. The CDR3 region has the DNA TGTGCCAGCAGCCAAGAAAGCGGGGGGGCATATGAGCAGTTCTTC. Protein sequence: CASSQESGGAYEQFF.

The chain uses TRBV5-1 and TRBJ1-2; tentatively, D is TRBD1 (6 bases). CDR3 size: 14 residues. Trimming pared 4 bases from V and 4 bases from J, leaving 14 bases between. The germline CDR1 and CDR2 sequences are SGHRS and YFSETQ. Here the CDR3 reads CASSKEQGIYGYTF. CDR3 sequence (DNA): TGCGCCAGCAGCAAAGAACAGGGAATCTATGGCTACACCTTC.

This clone turned up a few times. The chain links TRBV4-1 to TRBJ2-5; perhaps TRBD1 as D (6 bases). Trimming cost V 7 bases and J 3 bases, with 12 bases left between them. The germline V gene encodes CDR1 MGHRA and CDR2 YSYEKL. The CDR3 is 13 amino acids. DNA of the CDR3: TGCGCCAGCAACCACAAGGGGGAAGAGACCCAGTACTTC. This encodes CASNHKGEETQYF.

The sample holds a few counts of this clone. The chain carries TRBV7-2 and TRBJ2-7; TRBD1 matches 7 bases. Trimming at V came to 4 bases and at J to 2 bases, leaving 8 bases not matched to a gene. The CDR3 runs 15 residues. Germline assignment: CDR1 SGHTA and CDR2 FQGNSA. CDR3 bases: TGTGCCAGCAGCTCCTCCGGGACAGAGACCTACGAGCAGTACTTC. Its translation is CASSSSGTETYEQYF.

The V gene is TRBV5-1, the J gene TRBJ2-2, with D perhaps matching TRBD1 (6 bases). Trimming removed 0 bases at V and 2 bases at J, with 11 bases between. The CDR3 is 16 residues long. The germline V gene has CDR1 SGHRS and CDR2 YFSETQ. CDR3: CASSLVGTPNTGELFF. As DNA, the CDR3 is TGCGCCAGCAGCTTGGTTGGGACACCCAACACCGGGGAGCTGTTTTTT.